One sample yielded the 15 T cell receptor beta chains listed below, sequenced in a study of OX40 agonist ivuxolimab in advanced cancers. TCRdb's table, derived via immunoSEQ multiplex PCR, lists solely in-frame clones and lacks some. The table has approximately 54,000 clones, around nine tenths seen once; the top ten hold about 3.8%. Sequences were derived from CD4+ or CD8+ T cells sorted from blood, sampled in a trial of the OX40 agonist ivuxolimab. The source is an adult with an advanced solid tumor such as melanoma, head and neck, liver or kidney cancer.

This chain joins TRBV5-4 and TRBJ2-7; D gene uncertain. Germline-derived CDR1 and CDR2 are SGHNT and YYREEE (reference sequence). This CDR3 region has 11 residues. V was cut by 2 bases and J by 2 bases, with 2 bases left in between. CDR3 coding DNA: TGTGCCAGCAGCTTCCCCTACGAGCAGTACTTC. Translating gives CASSFPYEQYF.

The chain couples TRBV2 to TRBJ2-3, with 9 bases lining up with TRBD1. The germline V gene has CDR1 SNHLY and CDR2 FYNNEI. This CDR3 has 14 residues. V lost 6 bases, J lost 3 bases, and 4 bases stayed unmatched. The CDR3 loop is CASSRDRVTDTQYF. In nucleotides, the CDR3 is TGTGCCAGCAGCCGGGACAGGGTGACAGATACGCAGTATTTT.

V usage is TRBV6-1 and J usage is TRBJ1-2; 7 nucleotides match TRBD1. Germline V gene data show CDR1 as MNHNS and CDR2 as SASEGT. Germline trimming cut 6 bases from V and 7 bases from J; bases unmatched to any gene: 5. The CDR3 extends over 12 amino acids. The CDR3 is CASRGQFGGYTF. CDR3 in DNA: TGTGCCAGCAGGGGACAGTTCGGTGGCTACACCTTC.

The chain combines TRBV27 with TRBJ1-4, with 7 bases matching TRBD1. This CDR3 is 16 amino acids long. Germline V CDR1 and CDR2: MNHEY, SMNVEV (reference sequence). Trimming at V came to 5 bases and at J to 8 bases, leaving 14 bases not matched to a gene. CDR3 nucleotide sequence: TGTGCCAGCAGTCCCGGGACAGCTAGAGGGAACGAAAAACTGTTTTTT. Amino acid sequence: CASSPGTARGNEKLFF.

The chain recombines TRBV5-6 with TRBJ2-5; 11 bases align to TRBD1. Germline loops: CDR1 SGHDT, CDR2 YYEEEE. The length of the CDR3 is 18 residues. V lost 4 bases to trimming and J lost 5 bases; unmatched junction nucleotides: 16. CDR3 nucleotide sequence: TGTGCCAGCAGCCCGTTACCAACCGGGACAGGGGGAACGGAGACCCAGTACTTC. Protein product: CASSPLPTGTGGTETQYF. Variable domain in full (rest from reference TRBV5-6 and TRBJ2-5): DAGVTQSPTHLIKTRGQQVTLRCSPKSGHDTVSWYQQALGQGPQFIFQYYEEEERQRGNFPDRFSGHQFPNYSSELNVNALLLGDSALYLCASSPLPTGTGGTETQYFGPGTRLLVL.

The V and J genes are TRBV6-5 and TRBJ1-3; TRBD1 is a possible D gene (5 bases). This CDR3 region has 14 residues. With 6 bases removed from V and 0 bases from J, the gap between germline ends came to 9 bases. Germline CDR1 is MNHEY and CDR2 is SVGAGI. Here the CDR3 DNA reads TGTGCCAGCAGAAAGGACAACTCTGGAAACACCATATATTTT. This gives the protein CASRKDNSGNTIYF.

V is TRBV10-3 and J is TRBJ1-5; TRBD1 aligns across 7 bases. The V gene end was trimmed by 4 bases and the J gene end by 7 bases; junction bases not matched to a gene: 4. CDR3 length: 13 residues. The germline V gene has CDR1 ENHRY and CDR2 SYGVKD. CDR3: CAISGTGGQPQHF. As DNA, the CDR3 is TGTGCCATCAGTGGGACAGGAGGACAGCCCCAGCATTTT.

This chain connects TRBV5-1 to TRBJ1-5, with D unresolved. Per the germline V gene, CDR1 is SGHRS and CDR2 is YFSETQ. The CDR3 runs to 15 residues. The V gene lost 2 bases and the J gene lost 1 base, with 10 bases spanning the gap. CDR3 residues: CASSFDPMSNQPQHF. CDR3 in DNA: TGCGCCAGCAGCTTTGATCCCATGAGCAATCAGCCCCAGCATTTT.

The chain carries TRBV9 and TRBJ2-7, with a tentative D call TRBD2 (6 bases). Germline-derived CDR1 and CDR2 are SGDLS and YYNGEE. The CDR3 totals 15 residues. The V end was cut by 1 base, the J end by 6 bases, with 17 bases between. CDR3 loop: CASSVSTGRLSEQYF. The CDR3 coding sequence is TGTGCCAGCAGCGTATCCACGGGGAGGTTATCCGAGCAGTACTTC. The full variable domain, in which reference TRBV9 and TRBJ2-7 provide the parts outside the CDR3, is DSGVTQTPKHLITATGQRVTLRCSPRSGDLSVYWYQQSLDQGLQFLIQYYNGEERAKGNILERFSAQQFPDLHSELNLSSLELGDSALYFCASSVSTGRLSEQYFGPGTRLTVT.

The chain has TRBV11-2 and TRBJ2-7; 11 bases fit TRBD1. From germline, CDR1 is SGHAT and CDR2 FQNNGV. The CDR3 consists of 14 residues. V lost 5 bases and J lost 6; bases outside the gene matches: 6. CDR3 in amino acids: CASSPTGTGGEQYF. In DNA, the CDR3 is TGTGCCAGCAGCCCAACCGGGACAGGGGGCGAGCAGTACTTC.

The genes are TRBV4-2 and TRBJ1-2; tentatively, D is TRBD1 (5 bases). The CDR3 is made up of 15 amino acids. The germline gives CDR1 LGHNA, CDR2 YNFKEQ. With 0 bases removed from V and 5 bases from J, the gap between germline ends came to 13 bases. The CDR3 reads CASSQDAAGTYGYTF. The CDR3 DNA reads as TGTGCCAGCAGCCAAGATGCGGCAGGGACTTATGGCTACACCTTC.

V is TRBV7-9 and J is TRBJ1-1, with D tentatively TRBD1 (6 bases). V shed 3 bases and J shed 6 bases, with 17 bases lying between them. The germline CDR1 and CDR2 sequences are SEHNR and FQNEAQ (reference sequence). CDR3 size: 15 residues. The CDR3 DNA reads TGTGCCAGCAGCTTGAAGGGGGAGGTTAGCGCTGAAGCTTTCTTT. It encodes CASSLKGEVSAEAFF. Using reference TRBV7-9 and TRBJ1-1 for the parts outside the CDR3, the full variable domain is DTGVSQNPRHKITKRGQNVTFRCDPISEHNRLYWYRQTLGQGPEFLTYFQNEAQLEKSRLLSDRFSAERPKGSFSTLEIQRTEQGDSAMYLCASSLKGEVSAEAFFGQGTRLTVV.

A remark on this clone: A junction boundary mismatches the germline segment, possibly from a read error. V usage is TRBV7-9 and J usage is TRBJ2-1, with 10 bases identical to TRBD2. CDR3 length equals 13 residues. Germline CDR1 and CDR2: SEHNR and FQNEAQ (reference sequence). The CDR3 protein is CASSLAGAGEQFF. For the CDR3, the DNA is TGTGCCAGCAGCCTAGCGGGGGCAGGTGAGCAGTTCTTC.

The rearrangement links TRBV19 to TRBJ1-5, with D possibly TRBD1 on 5 matching bases. The CDR3 spans 12 residues. Germline lookup yields CDR1 LNHDA and CDR2 SQIVND (reference sequence). Trimming pared 9 bases from V and 0 bases from J, leaving 6 bases between. CDR3 amino acids: CASDSSNQPQHF. In DNA form, the CDR3 reads TGTGCCAGCGACAGTAGCAATCAGCCCCAGCATTTT.

The rearrangement joins TRBV29-1 to TRBJ2-4, with D possibly matching TRBD2 (5 bases). Germline CDR1 is SQVTM and CDR2 is ANQGSEA. This CDR3 region has 14 residues. The V and J ends lost 7 bases and 0 bases respectively, with 13 bases between them. The CDR3 DNA reads as TGCAGCGCTCGGGAAACTCTAGCCAAAAACATTCAGTACTTC. It translates to CSARETLAKNIQYF.